This T cell receptor (beta chain) came from a study of somatic mutations in cytotoxic T cells in rheumatoid arthritis. About the research overall: Blood samples of around 30 ml were drawn from patients (in EDTA) right after diagnosis and before any treatment. The authors flow-sorted some V beta antibody-stained T-cell populations at nearly 100% purity, including V beta1+ cells that they sequenced for TCRB. Study-level results: With 60 to 65 patients examined, roughly eight had a largest CD8+ clone exceeding 20% of CD8+ cells.

This clone came up a few times. Its antigen remains unknown. The assay was immunoSEQ multiplex PCR, and TCRdb's table has in-frame clones only and misses some. The table shows more than 9,000 clones, with 70% to 80% occurring only once. V shed 8 bases and J shed 2 bases, with 15 bases lying between them. The CDR3 sequence is 14 residues long. Germline V gives CDR1 SEHNR, CDR2 FQNEAQ (reference sequence). V gene TRBV7-9 combines with J gene TRBJ1-2; no clear D gene. Specimen: CD8+ T cells sorted from blood. This sequence originates from an adult with rheumatoid arthritis. The CDR3 sequence is CASQPPPGNYGYTF. DNA for the CDR3: TGTGCCAGCCAGCCCCCGCCGGGGAACTATGGCTACACCTTC.